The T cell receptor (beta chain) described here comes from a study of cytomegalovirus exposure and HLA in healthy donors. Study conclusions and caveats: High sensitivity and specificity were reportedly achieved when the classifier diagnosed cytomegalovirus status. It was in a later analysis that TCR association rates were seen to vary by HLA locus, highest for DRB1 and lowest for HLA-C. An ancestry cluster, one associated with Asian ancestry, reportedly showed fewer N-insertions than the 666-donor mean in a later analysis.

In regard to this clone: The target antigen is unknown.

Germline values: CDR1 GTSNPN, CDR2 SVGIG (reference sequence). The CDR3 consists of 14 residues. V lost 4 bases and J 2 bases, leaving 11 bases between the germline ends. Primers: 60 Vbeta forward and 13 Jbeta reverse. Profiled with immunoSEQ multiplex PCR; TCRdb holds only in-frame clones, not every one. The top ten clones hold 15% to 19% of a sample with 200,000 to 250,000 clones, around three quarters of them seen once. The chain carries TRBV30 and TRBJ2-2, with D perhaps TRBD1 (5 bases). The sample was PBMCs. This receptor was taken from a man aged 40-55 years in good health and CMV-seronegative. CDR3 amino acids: CAWKGAVNTGELFF. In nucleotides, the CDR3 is TGTGCCTGGAAAGGGGCGGTAAACACCGGGGAGCTGTTTTTT.